This T cell receptor beta chain was identified during a study of radiotherapy plus CTLA-4 blockade in lung cancer. This CDR3 has 14 amino acids. Trimming took 2 bases from V and 6 from J, leaving 11 bases between them. Germline V gene data show CDR1 as SEHNR and CDR2 as FQNEAQ (reference sequence). Here immunoSEQ multiplex PCR was the method, and the copy in TCRdb shows in-frame clones only, minus some. The table includes fewer than 100,000 clones, roughly 80% detected once. V and J are TRBV7-9 and TRBJ2-1; no clear D. This TCR was recovered from a human donor with non-small cell lung cancer who had stable disease on radiotherapy plus ipilimumab. This material consisted of peripheral blood, taken from a patient treated with radiotherapy plus ipilimumab. CDR3 DNA: TGTGCCAGCAGCTTAAGCCGATCACGCAATGAGCAGTTCTTC. Its protein is CASSLSRSRNEQFF.